This T cell receptor beta chain was sequenced for a study of a mutant IDH1 vaccine in newly diagnosed glioma. Turning to the study itself: Commencement of vaccination occurred 4-6 weeks following radiotherapy alone, or concurrently with temozolomide cycles.

The time point: week 47, end of study. Every single dose of the vaccine, 300 ug of mutant IDH1 20-mer peptide, came with topical imiquimod. The vaccination schedule gave patients eight doses in weeks 1, 3, 5, 7, 11, 15, 19 and 23. The CDR3 loop spans 13 amino acids. The V gene lost 4 bases and the J gene lost 4 bases, with 9 bases spanning the gap. The germline CDR1 and CDR2 sequences are KGHSH and LQKENI. Some clones are missing from TCRdb's copy, which holds only in-frame ones; the method was immunoSEQ multiplex PCR. The sample records tens of thousands of clones, 70% to 90% being singletons. Worth noting for this clone: Its target is unknown.

This sample comprised PBMCs, obtained from a glioma patient whose treatment included an IDH1 peptide vaccine. The chain joins TRBV18 to TRBJ2-3; perhaps TRBD2 as D (5 bases). The TCR sequence derives from a man aged 40-49 years with glioma. The chain's CDR3 is CASSRLEADTQYF. For the CDR3, the DNA is TGTGCCAGCTCACGCTTGGAGGCAGATACGCAGTATTTT.